The rows below give T cell receptor beta chains drawn from one sample of a study of control samples from healthy donors and cancer patients. Assay: immunoSEQ multiplex PCR; the TCRdb copy retains only in-frame clones and omits some. The repertoire holds over 100,000 clones, just over 90% seen once, with 3.5% to 4.5% in the top ten. The sample comprised blood. These receptors were collected from a human donor in good health. The donor label of this sample is uncertain. The conserved cysteine and the conserved F or W are not part of the CDR3 here. Each record gives: V gene, CDR3 protein.

>TRBV5-1
ASSLIRGTEAF
>TRBV7-9
ASSLEPQPQH
>TRBV6-5
ASSYSPAQETQY
>TRBV18
ASSPTGGLQDEQY
>TRBV6-6
ASSYLGVRGEQY
>TRBV20-1
SASRGGAGTGELF
>TRBV6-6
ASGEGNTIY
>TRBV18
ASSPTRADTEAF
>TRBV5-1
ASSLAGDSPLH
>TRBV20-1
SASYGGSNTEAF
>TRBV7-3
ASSLRVQETQY
>TRBV7-2
ASSPGTNSYNEQF
>TRBV6-5
ASSYLGGNTEAF
>TRBV5-6
ASSLDVRRDSYEQY
>TRBV2
ASSEGENTEAF
>TRBV5-6
ASSLAPETSTYNEQF
>TRBV28
ASSTRQGSSRRMF
>TRBV14
ASSQELAGSSRF
>TRBV11-2
ASSLGMVEAF
>TRBV4-1
ASSHDGGGEKLF
>TRBV19
ASSGGQGALYGYT
>TRBV19
ASTPGAAPNQPQH
>TRBV7-8
ASSLLRGFGDTEAF
>TRBV19
ASTKGGGAEPQH
>TRBV11-3
ASSSGRSNTEAF
>TRBV11-2
ASSLRQGPRTYEQY
>TRBV11-2
ASSPRDGSTDTQY
>TRBV7-2
ASSKNSVHQPQH
>TRBV29-1
SVWTMSGEQY
>TRBV5-1
ASSTLGTTMNTEAF
>TRBV11-1
ASSLAHRDREYGSDTQY
>TRBV27
ASSLSVRAGYGYT
>TRBV15
ATSSRGGMETQY